These 30 T cell receptor beta chains were sequenced from one sample in a study of blood T cell repertoires in COVID-19. Here immunoSEQ multiplex PCR was the method, and the copy in TCRdb shows in-frame clones only, minus some. The sample carries roughly 250,000 clones, 70% to 90% recorded once. Sequencing was performed on PBMCs or T cells enriched from blood (not recorded which). These receptors were taken from a woman aged 25 to 45 who had recovered from COVID-19.

The V gene is TRBV4-1, the J gene TRBJ2-3; 10 bases line up with TRBD2. The CDR3 is 19 amino acids. With 1 base clipped from V and 1 base from J, the junction kept 11 bases outside the gene matches. Germline CDR1 MGHRA, CDR2 YSYEKL. The CDR3 DNA reads TGCGCCAGCAGCCAAGCCCCAGCGGGGGGGATGGGTGGCACAGATACGCAGTATTTT. Encoded protein: CASSQAPAGGMGGTDTQYF.

The DNA for the CDR3 is TGTGCCAGCAGCCGGGACAGGGGCAATTCACCCCTCCACTTT. Translating it yields CASSRDRGNSPLHF. The chain uses TRBV14 and TRBJ1-6; 10 nucleotides match TRBD1. Germline V CDR1 and CDR2: SGHDN, FVKESK. Germline trimming cut 4 bases from V and 7 bases from J; bases unmatched to any gene: 1. The CDR3 spans 14 residues.

The rearrangement joins TRBV7-3 to TRBJ1-2, with 8 bases fitting TRBD1. V lost 5 bases and J lost 8; bases outside the gene matches: 10. From germline, CDR1 is SGHTA and CDR2 FQGTGA. This CDR3 contains 14 residues. Written as DNA, the CDR3 is TGTGCCAGCAGCCAGAACCAGGGGGCGATCGGCTACACCTTC. Amino acids: CASSQNQGAIGYTF.

This chain connects TRBV6-5 to TRBJ1-5; D is uncertain. The germline CDR1 and CDR2 sequences are MNHEY and SVGAGI. V was trimmed by 6 bases and J by 6 bases, leaving 15 bases between them. The CDR3 is made up of 14 amino acids. CDR3: CASSDDVTLQPQHF. Here the CDR3 DNA reads TGTGCCAGCAGCGACGATGTGACACTTCAGCCCCAGCATTTT.

V is TRBV2 and J is TRBJ2-3; tentative D call: TRBD2 (6 bases). Per germline, CDR1 SNHLY and CDR2 FYNNEI. The CDR3 length is 15 residues. The V and J ends lost 7 bases and 4 bases respectively, with 18 bases between them. The CDR3, as DNA: TGTGCCAGCAACTCAAGGGCGGGGTCGGCAGATACGCAGTATTTT. It yields the protein CASNSRAGSADTQYF. The full variable domain, completed using reference TRBV2 and TRBJ2-3, is EPEVTQTPSHQVTQMGQEVILRCVPISNHLYFYWYRQILGQKVEFLVSFYNNEISEKSEIFDDQFSVERPDGSNFTLKIRSTKLEDSAMYFCASNSRAGSADTQYFGPGTRLTVL.

The rearrangement links TRBV28 to TRBJ1-4, with 9 positions matching TRBD1. V lost 0 bases to trimming and J lost 8 bases; unmatched junction nucleotides: 4. The germline V gene encodes CDR1 MDHEN and CDR2 SYDVKM. The CDR3 loop spans 15 amino acids. The CDR3 is CASSLWGQGREKLFF. The CDR3, as DNA: TGTGCCAGCAGTTTATGGGGACAGGGACGGGAAAAACTGTTTTTT. Full variable domain (rest looked up from reference TRBV28 and TRBJ1-4): DVKVTQSSRYLVKRTGEKVFLECVQDMDHENMFWYRQDPGLGLRLIYFSYDVKMKEKGDIPEGYSVSREKKERFSLILESASTNQTSMYLCASSLWGQGREKLFFGSGTQLSVL.

The V gene is TRBV30, the J gene TRBJ2-5; 13 nucleotides align to TRBD2. The CDR3 is 13 amino acids. CDR1 is GTSNPN and CDR2 is SVGIG in the germline V gene (reference sequence). J gave up 4 bases and V 5 bases, and 1 base lay outside the gene matches. CDR3 region: CAWGLAGVETQYF. CDR3 in DNA: TGTGCCTGGGGACTAGCGGGAGTAGAGACCCAGTACTTC. The entire variable domain, with the rest obtained from reference TRBV30 and TRBJ2-5, is as follows: SQTIHQWPATLVQPVGSPLSLECTVEGTSNPNLYWYRQAAGRGLQLLFYSVGIGQISSEVPQNLSASRPQDRQFILSSKKLLLSDSGFYLCAWGLAGVETQYFGPGTRLLVL.

This sequence joins TRBV7-2 and TRBJ2-3; 11 positions agree with TRBD2. With 3 bases clipped from V and 3 bases from J, the junction kept 5 bases outside the gene matches. The germline V gene encodes CDR1 SGHTA and CDR2 FQGNSA. This CDR3 region has 16 residues. This CDR3 reads CASSFTSGSGTDTQYF. For the CDR3, the DNA is TGTGCCAGCAGCTTTACTAGCGGGAGTGGTACAGATACGCAGTATTTT. Drawing the rest from reference TRBV7-2 and TRBJ2-3, the complete variable domain is GAGVSQSPSNKVTEKGKDVELRCDPISGHTALYWYRQSLGQGLEFLIYFQGNSAPDKSGLPSDRFSAERTGGSVSTLTIQRTQQEDSAVYLCASSFTSGSGTDTQYFGPGTRLTVL.

This chain joins TRBV24-1 and TRBJ2-5; a weak D match, TRBD1 (5 bases). From germline, CDR1 is KGHDR and CDR2 SFDVKD. CDR3 length: 13 residues. The V and J ends lost 4 bases and 0 bases respectively, with 5 bases between them. The DNA for the CDR3 is TGTGCCACCAGTGACAGGGACCAAGAGACCCAGTACTTC. Translated, it gives CATSDRDQETQYF.

The chain carries TRBV2 and TRBJ1-6, with unresolved D. V lost 9 bases and J lost 7, with 10 bases in between. The CDR3 runs to 12 residues. Looked up from germline, CDR1 is SNHLY and CDR2 is FYNNEI. The CDR3, as DNA: TGTGCCAGGAGTCTACCCAATTCACCCCTCCACTTT. Translating gives CARSLPNSPLHF.

V and J are TRBV28 and TRBJ1-6; the D gene is possibly TRBD1 (5 bases). The CDR3 is made up of 15 amino acids. Trimming took 4 bases from V and 4 from J, leaving 11 bases between them. CDR1 MDHEN and CDR2 SYDVKM come from the germline V gene. CDR3 nucleotide sequence: TGTGCCAGCAGTTCCCAGGGTGTTTATAATTCACCCCTCCACTTT. Its translation is CASSSQGVYNSPLHF.

The chain recombines TRBV4-1 with TRBJ2-1; 9 nucleotides match TRBD2. The CDR3 is made up of 19 amino acids. Germline V gene data show CDR1 as MGHRA and CDR2 as YSYEKL. After removal of 1 base from V and 0 bases from J, the junction contained 10 bases not matched to a gene. In DNA, the CDR3 is TGCGCCAGCAGCCAAGCGGTGGAGCGGGAGGACAGCTCCTACAATGAGCAGTTCTTC. It yields the protein CASSQAVEREDSSYNEQFF.

This sequence joins TRBV7-2 and TRBJ2-2; tentatively, D is TRBD2 (6 bases). Between the trimmed V and J ends, which lost 2 bases and 7 bases, there was a span of 14 bases. From germline, CDR1 is SGHTA and CDR2 FQGNSA. CDR3 length: 15 amino acids. The CDR3 spells CASSLKGQGGGELFF. The DNA for the CDR3 is TGTGCCAGCAGCTTAAAAGGCCAGGGAGGCGGGGAGCTGTTTTTT.

The chain has TRBV28 and TRBJ2-5; D perhaps matches TRBD1 (6 bases). There are 13 residues in the CDR3. V was pared by 3 bases and J by 8 bases, with 13 bases between. From germline, CDR1 is MDHEN and CDR2 SYDVKM. The DNA for the CDR3 is TGTGCCAGCAGTTTCAGGGGTCGGAACACCCAGTACTTC. Translating it yields CASSFRGRNTQYF.

This clone was seen only a few times. The CDR3 bases are TGCAGCGTTGACCTAACAGGCAGCGGGAACTATGGCTACACCTTC. This codes for CSVDLTGSGNYGYTF. The chain is built from TRBV29-1 and TRBJ1-2; D is perhaps TRBD1 (5 bases). The CDR3 contains 15 residues. The germline CDR1 and CDR2 sequences are SQVTM and ANQGSEA. V lost 3 bases to trimming and J lost 2 bases, with 16 bases between them.

This clone was seen once. The rearrangement uses TRBV6-5 and TRBJ2-7; 8 bases map to TRBD1. The CDR3 is 15 amino acids. Germline lookup yields CDR1 MNHEY and CDR2 SVGAGI. The V and J ends lost 2 bases and 3 bases, in that order; junction bases with no gene match: 6. The CDR3 coding sequence is TGTGCCAGCAGTTACGACAGGGGTTCTTTCTACGAGCAGTACTTC. It translates to CASSYDRGSFYEQYF.

V is TRBV28 and J is TRBJ2-2; 9 bases are shared with TRBD1. The CDR3 has 15 residues. The V and J ends lost 6 bases and 4 bases, in that order; junction bases with no gene match: 6. Germline V CDR1 and CDR2: MDHEN, SYDVKM. Here the CDR3 reads CASRGTGSGTGELFF. As DNA, the CDR3 is TGTGCCAGCAGAGGGACAGGGTCGGGCACCGGGGAGCTGTTTTTT.

This rearrangement joins TRBV5-6 to TRBJ1-1, with D possibly matching TRBD1 (5 bases). This CDR3 contains 16 residues. The germline V gene has CDR1 SGHDT and CDR2 YYEEEE. The germline V and J ends were trimmed by 4 bases and 1 base, with 17 bases remaining between them. The CDR3 reads CASSPRGAGWNTEAFF. The CDR3, as DNA: TGTGCCAGCAGCCCAAGGGGCGCCGGCTGGAACACTGAAGCTTTCTTT.

This rearrangement joins TRBV5-1 to TRBJ2-3; 12 bases agree with TRBD2. Unmatched junction bases numbered 5, after V lost 4 bases and J lost 2 bases. This CDR3 region has 16 residues. Germline V gene data show CDR1 as SGHRS and CDR2 as YFSETQ. The DNA for the CDR3 is TGCGCCAGCAGCCCCGGGACTAGCGGGTCCACAGATACGCAGTATTTT. It yields the protein CASSPGTSGSTDTQYF.

The CDR3 region has the DNA TGTGCCAGCAGCCTACGAGGTCGTGGCTACGAGCAGTACTTC. Amino acid sequence: CASSLRGRGYEQYF. V gene TRBV5-4 combines with J gene TRBJ2-7; no clear D. The V end lost 4 bases, the J end lost 3 bases, and 14 bases lay between the germline ends. This CDR3 has 14 residues. In germline, CDR1 is SGHNT, CDR2 YYREEE (reference sequence).

This sequence joins TRBV20-1 and TRBJ2-1; 8 bases map to TRBD2. Per the germline V gene, CDR1 is DFQATT and CDR2 is SNEGSKA (reference sequence). Trimming cost V 3 bases and J 7 bases; bases outside gene matches: 5. CDR3 length equals 13 residues. The CDR3 coding sequence is TGCAGTGCTAGTCGGGAGGGGCTGAATGAGCAGTTCTTC. This sequence encodes CSASREGLNEQFF.

The rearrangement links TRBV7-6 to TRBJ2-6; D gene unclear. Germline assignment: CDR1 SGHVS and CDR2 FNYEAQ. The CDR3 loop spans 18 amino acids. Trimming pared 5 bases from V and 0 bases from J, leaving 17 bases between. The CDR3 nucleotides are TGTGCCAGCAGCATGAGGAGTTCCCCCCTCTCTGGGGCCAACGTCCTGACTTTC. Translated, it gives CASSMRSSPLSGANVLTF.

J is TRBJ1-5 and V is TRBV7-6, with a tentative D call TRBD1 (6 bases). V lost 3 bases, J lost 0 bases, and 12 bases lay in between. Germline-derived CDR1 and CDR2 are SGHVS and FNYEAQ. The CDR3 length is 16 residues. CDR3 amino acids: CASSFERGGSNQPQHF. The CDR3 coding sequence is TGTGCCAGCAGCTTCGAAAGGGGGGGTAGCAATCAGCCCCAGCATTTT.

The V gene is TRBV28, the J gene TRBJ1-5; no definite D call. CDR1 MDHEN and CDR2 SYDVKM come from the germline V gene. With 3 bases removed from V and 0 bases from J, the gap between germline ends came to 9 bases. CDR3 length: 15 amino acids. Written as DNA, the CDR3 is TGTGCCAGCAGTTTCCTAGCAGCTAGCAATCAGCCCCAGCATTTT. Translation gives CASSFLAASNQPQHF.

In the case of this clone: Since a much larger clone is just one base distant, this may be a read error. J is TRBJ2-3 and V is TRBV6-4; 13 positions match TRBD2. The trim removed 2 bases at V and 4 bases at J, leaving 3 bases unmatched. Germline CDR1 reads MRHNA; CDR2 reads SNTAGT. This CDR3 has 16 residues. CDR3 sequence reads: CASSDPGTSGADTQYF. The CDR3 DNA reads TGTGCCAGCAGTGACCCCGGGACTAGCGGGGCAGATACGCAGTATTTT.

The chain couples TRBV6-1 to TRBJ1-5, with a tentative D call TRBD1 (6 bases). The CDR3 contains 15 residues. Germline CDR1 and CDR2: MNHNS and SASEGT. V was pared by 2 bases and J by 6 bases, with 14 bases between. The CDR3 region is CASSEFRGYAQPQHF. Written as DNA, the CDR3 is TGTGCCAGCAGTGAATTTAGGGGGTATGCTCAGCCCCAGCATTTT.

The chain couples TRBV13 to TRBJ2-3; 9 bases line up with TRBD2. The CDR3 has 17 amino acids. Germline values: CDR1 PRHDT, CDR2 FYEKMQ (reference sequence). J gave up 0 bases and V 2 bases, and 6 bases lay outside the gene matches. The CDR3 nucleotides are TGTGCCAGCAGCTTACTCCTAGCGGGGTCTAGCACAGATACGCAGTATTTT. The encoded protein is CASSLLLAGSSTDTQYF.

The chain links TRBV5-1 to TRBJ1-4, with a weak D call TRBD1 (6 bases). Germline V gives CDR1 SGHRS, CDR2 YFSETQ. The V end lost 1 base, the J end lost 5 bases, and 9 bases lay between the germline ends. This CDR3 is 14 amino acids long. The CDR3, as DNA: TGCGCCAGCAGCTTGCAAGGGACAAATGAAAAACTGTTTTTT. It translates to CASSLQGTNEKLFF.

The genes are TRBV27 and TRBJ2-7; D gene uncertain. Germline assignment: CDR1 MNHEY and CDR2 SMNVEV (reference sequence). This CDR3 has 15 amino acids. The V and J ends lost 0 bases and 0 bases respectively, with 9 bases between them. CDR3 amino acids: CASSLSGQSSYEQYF. In DNA form, the CDR3 reads TGTGCCAGCAGTTTATCGGGCCAAAGCTCCTACGAGCAGTACTTC.

CDR3 nucleotides: TGTGCCAGCAGTTACGGACAAGCCTCAACAGATACGCAGTATTTT. Translated, it gives CASSYGQASTDTQYF. The V call is TRBV5-8, the J call TRBJ2-3, with D maybe TRBD1 (5 bases). Germline V lookup: CDR1 SGHTS, CDR2 YDEGEE. The CDR3 is made up of 15 amino acids. Trimming took 5 bases from V and 3 from J, leaving 16 bases between them.